Listed below are T cell receptor beta chains from one sample, sequenced in a study of blood T cell repertoires in COVID-19. Assay used: immunoSEQ multiplex PCR; TCRdb lists only in-frame clones, some missing. The sample lists 180,000 or so clones, around 85% occurring once. The sequenced material came from peripheral blood. These receptors all come from a man aged 55-75 years who had recovered from COVID-19. The CDR3 runs from the conserved cysteine through the conserved F or W. The D gene is left open where the match is weak. Some rows mark clone size as missing; the rest say once, few, many or name a class of expanded clone.

clone size: .; V gene: TRBV20-1; D gene: .; J gene: TRBJ1-1; CDR3 protein: CSASKAGVNTEAFF; CDR3 DNA: TGCAGTGCTAGTAAGGCAGGCGTGAACACTGAAGCTTTCTTT
clone size: .; V gene: TRBV6-6; D gene: .; J gene: TRBJ2-1; CDR3 protein: CASSFGGTAQLQQFF; CDR3 DNA: TGTGCCAGTTCCTTCGGGGGAACAGCCCAGTTGCAGCAGTTCTTC
clone size: once; V gene: TRBV6-5; D gene: TRBD1; J gene: TRBJ2-7; CDR3 protein: CASSRTGKAYEQYF; CDR3 DNA: TGTGCTAGCAGCAGGACAGGGAAAGCCTACGAGCAGTACTTC
clone size: .; V gene: TRBV7-2; D gene: .; J gene: TRBJ2-1; CDR3 protein: CASSLGVDEQFF; CDR3 DNA: TGTGCCAGCAGCTTAGGAGTAGATGAGCAGTTCTTC
clone size: once; V gene: TRBV3-1/TRBV3-2; D gene: TRBD2; J gene: TRBJ2-1; CDR3 protein: CASSQDVAGGLYNEQFF; CDR3 DNA: TGTGCCAGCAGCCAAGATGTTGCGGGGGGGCTCTACAATGAGCAGTTCTTC
clone size: .; V gene: TRBV12-3/TRBV12-4; D gene: .; J gene: TRBJ2-7; CDR3 protein: CASSSREGYEQYF; CDR3 DNA: TGTGCCAGCAGCTCTCGAGAGGGTTACGAGCAGTACTTC
clone size: .; V gene: TRBV10-3; D gene: .; J gene: TRBJ2-7; CDR3 protein: CAIRRDPEAYEQYF; CDR3 DNA: TGTGCCATCAGGCGGGACCCAGAGGCTTACGAGCAGTACTTC
clone size: .; V gene: TRBV7-2; D gene: .; J gene: TRBJ1-5; CDR3 protein: CASTIGQNQPQHF; CDR3 DNA: TGTGCCAGCACCATCGGACAGAATCAGCCCCAGCATTTT
clone size: .; V gene: TRBV19; D gene: TRBD1; J gene: TRBJ2-6; CDR3 protein: CASSPGTGRFTGANVLTF; CDR3 DNA: TGTGCCAGTAGTCCCGGGACAGGCCGATTCACTGGGGCCAACGTCCTGACTTTC
clone size: once; V gene: TRBV4-3; D gene: TRBD1; J gene: TRBJ2-7; CDR3 protein: CASSPGQGGYEQYF; CDR3 DNA: TGCGCCAGCAGCCCCGGACAGGGGGGTTACGAGCAGTACTTC
clone size: .; V gene: TRBV5-6; D gene: TRBD1; J gene: TRBJ1-1; CDR3 protein: CASSLDRGRGTEAFF; CDR3 DNA: TGTGCCAGCAGCCTAGACAGGGGACGAGGGACTGAAGCTTTCTTT
clone size: .; V gene: TRBV6-5; D gene: .; J gene: TRBJ1-4; CDR3 protein: CASSRTENEKLFF; CDR3 DNA: TGTGCCAGCAGTCGGACTGAAAATGAAAAACTGTTTTTT
clone size: few; V gene: TRBV27; D gene: TRBD2; J gene: TRBJ2-6; CDR3 protein: CASSPRGSGGSGANVLTF; CDR3 DNA: TGTGCCAGCAGTCCCCGGGGGAGCGGGGGCTCTGGGGCCAACGTCCTGACTTTC
clone size: .; V gene: TRBV2; D gene: .; J gene: TRBJ1-5; CDR3 protein: CASRPQGTGVDGPQHF; CDR3 DNA: TGTGCCAGCAGACCACAGGGCACCGGGGTCGATGGGCCCCAGCATTTT
clone size: .; V gene: TRBV19; D gene: TRBD2; J gene: TRBJ2-5; CDR3 protein: CASSAGGRPWETQYF; CDR3 DNA: TGTGCCAGTAGTGCCGGGGGGAGACCTTGGGAGACCCAGTACTTC
clone size: once; V gene: TRBV7-7; D gene: .; J gene: TRBJ1-3; CDR3 protein: CASSPIGDYSGNTIYF; CDR3 DNA: TGTGCTAGCAGCCCAATAGGTGACTACTCTGGAAACACCATATATTTT
clone size: .; V gene: TRBV5-1; D gene: TRBD1; J gene: TRBJ1-1; CDR3 protein: CASSLRTGGEGTEAFF; CDR3 DNA: TGCGCCAGCAGCTTGAGGACAGGGGGCGAAGGCACTGAAGCTTTCTTT
clone size: .; V gene: TRBV5-5; D gene: TRBD1; J gene: TRBJ2-5; CDR3 protein: CASRPTGPSQYF; CDR3 DNA: TGTGCCAGCAGGCCGACAGGGCCGTCCCAGTACTTC
clone size: .; V gene: TRBV7-9; D gene: .; J gene: TRBJ1-1; CDR3 protein: CASSWGPTEAFF; CDR3 DNA: TGTGCCAGCAGTTGGGGGCCCACTGAAGCTTTCTTT
clone size: .; V gene: TRBV9; D gene: .; J gene: TRBJ1-1; CDR3 protein: CASSVSQNTEAFF; CDR3 DNA: TGTGCCAGCAGCGTAAGCCAGAACACTGAAGCTTTCTTT
clone size: .; V gene: TRBV7-7; D gene: .; J gene: TRBJ1-3; CDR3 protein: CASRRALRASSGNTIYF; CDR3 DNA: TGTGCTAGCAGACGGGCACTCAGGGCGAGCTCTGGAAACACCATATATTTT
clone size: .; V gene: TRBV24-1; D gene: .; J gene: TRBJ1-1; CDR3 protein: CATRKSEAFF; CDR3 DNA: TGTGCCACGAGAAAATCTGAAGCTTTCTTT
clone size: few; V gene: TRBV5-1; D gene: .; J gene: TRBJ1-5; CDR3 protein: CASSRGGQSNQPQHF; CDR3 DNA: TGCGCCAGCAGTCGGGGGGGCCAGAGCAATCAGCCCCAGCATTTT
clone size: .; V gene: TRBV19; D gene: .; J gene: TRBJ2-7; CDR3 protein: CASSIRETPMNEQYF; CDR3 DNA: TGTGCCAGTAGTATCCGGGAGACTCCTATGAACGAGCAGTACTTC
clone size: .; V gene: TRBV12-5; D gene: TRBD2; J gene: TRBJ2-3; CDR3 protein: CASGHRLAGGPTDTQYF; CDR3 DNA: TGTGCTAGTGGCCATAGACTAGCGGGGGGGCCCACAGATACGCAGTATTTT
clone size: .; V gene: TRBV27; D gene: TRBD1; J gene: TRBJ2-7; CDR3 protein: CASSGTGLAYEQYF; CDR3 DNA: TGTGCCAGCAGTGGGACAGGGCTCGCCTACGAGCAGTACTTC
clone size: .; V gene: TRBV24-1; D gene: .; J gene: TRBJ1-2; CDR3 protein: CATSDRQNYGYTF; CDR3 DNA: TGTGCCACCAGTGATAGACAGAACTATGGCTACACCTTC
clone size: .; V gene: TRBV18; D gene: .; J gene: TRBJ2-6; CDR3 protein: CASSPITGSGANVLTF; CDR3 DNA: TGTGCCAGCTCACCCATAACAGGGTCTGGGGCCAACGTCCTGACTTTC
clone size: .; V gene: TRBV4-3; D gene: TRBD1; J gene: TRBJ2-7; CDR3 protein: CASSQDLRTGVSYEQYF; CDR3 DNA: TGCGCCAGCAGCCAAGATCTGAGAACAGGGGTCTCCTACGAGCAGTACTTC
clone size: .; V gene: TRBV4-2; D gene: TRBD2; J gene: TRBJ2-2; CDR3 protein: CASSQVGLADHTGELFF; CDR3 DNA: TGTGCCAGCAGCCAGGTGGGACTAGCGGACCACACCGGGGAGCTGTTTTTT
clone size: .; V gene: TRBV27; D gene: TRBD1; J gene: TRBJ2-2; CDR3 protein: CASSLQGATGELFF; CDR3 DNA: TGTGCCAGCAGCTTACAGGGGGCGACCGGGGAGCTGTTTTTT
clone size: .; V gene: TRBV24-1; D gene: .; J gene: TRBJ2-2; CDR3 protein: CATSDPTRDTGELFF; CDR3 DNA: TGTGCCACCAGTGATCCTACGCGGGACACCGGGGAGCTGTTTTTT
clone size: .; V gene: TRBV10-3; D gene: TRBD1; J gene: TRBJ1-4; CDR3 protein: CAISGSQGLNEKLFF; CDR3 DNA: TGTGCCATCAGTGGTTCACAGGGGTTAAACGAAAAACTGTTTTTT